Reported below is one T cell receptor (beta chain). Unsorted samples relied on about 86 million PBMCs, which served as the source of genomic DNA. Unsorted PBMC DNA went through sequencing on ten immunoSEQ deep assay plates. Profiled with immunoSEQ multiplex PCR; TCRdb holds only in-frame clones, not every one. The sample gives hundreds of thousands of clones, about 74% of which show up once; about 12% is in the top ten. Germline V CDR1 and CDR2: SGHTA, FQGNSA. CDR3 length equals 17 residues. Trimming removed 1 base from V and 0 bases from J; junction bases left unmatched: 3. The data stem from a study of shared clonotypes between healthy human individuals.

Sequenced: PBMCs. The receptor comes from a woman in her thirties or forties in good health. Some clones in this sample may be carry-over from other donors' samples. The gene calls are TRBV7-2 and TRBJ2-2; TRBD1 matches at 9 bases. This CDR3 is CASSLVGTGSNTGELFF. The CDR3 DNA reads TGTGCCAGCAGCTTAGTCGGGACAGGGTCGAACACCGGGGAGCTGTTTTTT.